The 2 T cell receptor beta chains below were found in one sample sequenced in a study of CD8 T cells in Susac syndrome. After extraction with the RNeasy kit, 0.5 to 1 ug of the RNA was reverse transcribed using random hexamers. TCRdb reprocessed the immunoSEQ multiplex PCR reads with MiXCR, giving one entry per CDR3 protein. The sample gives 150,000 to 200,000 distinct CDR3 sequences, over 85% of which show up once; approximately 0.1% is in the top ten. The sample comprised CD4+ T cells from PBMCs. These receptors were obtained from a human donor in good health.

This sequence joins TRBV29-1 and TRBJ1-1; the D is unclear. Germline loops: CDR1 SQVTM, CDR2 ANQGSEA. V lost 4 bases and J 1 base, leaving 13 bases between the germline ends. This CDR3 region has 14 residues. CDR3 nucleotides: TGCAGCGTTGCCCCCTCAATGAGGAACACTGAAGCTTTCTTT. Protein: CSVAPSMRNTEAFF.

CDR3 protein: CASSLTREYEQFF. The CDR3 nucleotides are TGCGCCAGCAGCTTAACACGGGAGTATGAGCAGTTCTTC. The J gene is TRBJ2-1, the V gene TRBV5-1; D is possibly TRBD2 (6 bases). Germline CDR1 reads SGHRS; CDR2 reads YFSETQ. This CDR3 region has 13 residues. V dropped 2 bases and J dropped 8 bases, with 11 bases sitting between them.